These 15 T cell receptor beta chains originate from one sample sequenced in a study of CD8 T cells in ankylosing spondylitis (TCRdb year 2017). To prepare the library, 5' RACE was applied. The instrument given in TCRdb is Illumina HiSeq 2500. In-frame beta chains were kept once TCRdb had trimmed the public reads at Q25 with fastp and called clones with MiXCR. CDR3 protein duplicates are merged, each entry listing the most common genes and DNA. For this sample there are roughly 250,000 distinct CDR3 sequences; approximately 9% appear just once. The ten largest clones represent under 7.5% of the sample. The sequencing sample was made of blood, either unsorted or a sorted T cell fraction (not recorded which). Receptors originate from a male donor with ankylosing spondylitis or in good health (not recorded which).

The chain has TRBV7-9 and TRBJ2-5, with D possibly TRBD2 on 6 matching bases. The CDR3 has 15 amino acids. The V gene lost 5 bases and the J gene lost 2 bases, with 15 bases spanning the gap. The germline V gene has CDR1 SEHNR and CDR2 FQNEAQ (reference sequence). The CDR3 sequence: CASSLVGGVQETQYF. CDR3 nucleotides: TGTGCCAGCAGCCTTGTCGGCGGGGTGCAAGAGACCCAGTACTTC.

J is TRBJ2-7 and V is TRBV15; 8 bases fit TRBD2. This CDR3 has 14 amino acids. J was trimmed by 0 bases and V by 8 bases; bases with no gene match: 6. From germline, CDR1 is LNHNV and CDR2 YYDKDF (reference sequence). The DNA for the CDR3 is TGTGCCACCGCCCCCGGGAGGGCCTCCTACGAGCAGTACTTC. This gives the protein CATAPGRASYEQYF. The whole variable domain, remainder taken from reference TRBV15 and TRBJ2-7, is DAMVIQNPRYQVTQFGKPVTLSCSQTLNHNVMYWYQQKSSQAPKLLFHYYDKDFNNEADTPDNFQSRRPNTSFCFLDIRSPGLGDTAMYLCATAPGRASYEQYFGPGTRLTVT.

At least ten counts were recorded for this clonotype. The genes are TRBV29-1 and TRBJ2-7; possibly TRBD1 for D (6 bases). The CDR3 is made up of 12 amino acids. The V gene lost 4 bases and the J gene lost 5 bases, with 12 bases spanning the gap. Germline V gene sequence: CDR1 SQVTM, CDR2 ANQGSEA. CDR3 sequence: CSVADRQNEQYF. DNA for the CDR3: TGCAGCGTTGCTGACAGGCAGAACGAGCAGTACTTC.

This clonotype was recorded many times. The chain carries TRBV5-5 and TRBJ2-1; D not certain. With 2 bases removed from V and 0 bases from J, the gap between germline ends came to 9 bases. CDR3 size: 15 residues. The V gene's germline CDR1 is SGHKS and CDR2 YYEKEE (reference sequence). CDR3 sequence (DNA): TGTGCCAGCAGCTTCGGCCCGAGCTCCTACAATGAGCAGTTCTTC. This translates into CASSFGPSSYNEQFF.

The chain has TRBV9 and TRBJ2-1; 10 bases are a match to TRBD2. In germline, CDR1 is SGDLS, CDR2 YYNGEE. The CDR3 sequence is 16 residues long. V was pared by 4 bases and J by 0 bases, with 4 bases of the junction left unmatched. The CDR3 sequence: CASSPRLAGSYNEQFF. The DNA for the CDR3 is TGTGCCAGCAGCCCACGACTAGCGGGCTCCTACAATGAGCAGTTCTTC. The complete variable domain, with remaining parts taken from reference TRBV9 and TRBJ2-1, reads DSGVTQTPKHLITATGQRVTLRCSPRSGDLSVYWYQQSLDQGLQFLIQYYNGEERAKGNILERFSAQQFPDLHSELNLSSLELGDSALYFCASSPRLAGSYNEQFFGPGTRLTVL.

This clonotype was counted at least ten times. The chain carries TRBV9 and TRBJ2-2; D could derive from TRBD1 or TRBD2 (5 bases each). Germline lookup yields CDR1 SGDLS and CDR2 YYNGEE. V was clipped by 4 bases and J by 5 bases, with 9 bases between them. CDR3 size: 13 residues. The CDR3 loop is CASSPEGTGELFF. For the CDR3, the DNA is TGTGCCAGCAGCCCCGAGGGGACCGGGGAGCTGTTTTTT.

This clonotype was seen ten or more times. The chain joins TRBV5-1 to TRBJ2-5; no clear D gene. Trimming pared 2 bases from V and 2 bases from J, leaving 10 bases between. Germline V gene lookup returns CDR1 SGHRS and CDR2 YFSETQ. The CDR3 is 14 residues long. The CDR3: CASSLQAHQETQYF. The CDR3 DNA follows: TGCGCCAGCAGCTTACAAGCGCATCAAGAGACCCAGTACTTC.

As regards this clonotype: A much larger clonotype is one base distant, so this may be a read error. The rearrangement links TRBV7-2 to TRBJ2-6; TRBD1 is a possible D gene (5 bases). The germline V gene has CDR1 SGHTA and CDR2 FQGNSA. This CDR3 is 15 amino acids long. For the CDR3, the DNA is TGTGCCAGCAGCGTCCGCCTCTCTGGGGCCAACGCCCTGACTTTC. Protein sequence: CASSVRLSGANALTF.

This clonotype has at least ten counts. The chain combines TRBV5-1 with TRBJ2-1, with 10 bases that match TRBD2. V dropped 1 base and J dropped 5; count of bases not matched to a gene: 6. Germline V CDR1 and CDR2: SGHRS, YFSETQ. The CDR3 covers 16 residues. The CDR3 region is CASSLSGTSVHNEQFF. CDR3 nucleotide sequence: TGCGCCAGCAGCTTGTCCGGGACTAGCGTACACAATGAGCAGTTCTTC. Filled out from reference TRBV5-1 and TRBJ2-1, the complete variable domain reads KAGVTQTPRYLIKTRGQQVTLSCSPISGHRSVSWYQQTPGQGLQFLFEYFSETQRNKGNFPGRFSGRQFSNSRSEMNVSTLELGDSALYLCASSLSGTSVHNEQFFGPGTRLTVL.

A remark on this clonotype: A much more abundant neighbour one base away suggests this may be a read error. The rearrangement links TRBV5-1 to TRBJ2-5, with 7 bases that match TRBD1. Germline V gene data show CDR1 as SGHRS and CDR2 as YFSETQ. With V trimmed by 7 bases and J by 2 bases, 5 bases remained unmatched. This CDR3 region has 13 residues. The CDR3 nucleotides are TGCGCCAGCCGCCCGGACAGGCAAGAGACCCAGTACTTC. Protein sequence: CASRPDRQETQYF. The variable domain in full, with the rest retrieved from reference TRBV5-1 and TRBJ2-5, is KAGVTQTPRYLIKTRGQQVTLSCSPISGHRSVSWYQQTPGQGLQFLFEYFSETQRNKGNFPGRFSGRQFSNSRSEMNVSTLELGDSALYLCASRPDRQETQYFGPGTRLLVL.

This clonotype was picked up a small number of times. The V gene is TRBV7-2, the J gene TRBJ2-3; 9 positions match TRBD2. The germline V gene has CDR1 SGHTA and CDR2 FQGNSA. V gave up 2 bases and J gave up 4 bases; unmatched junction bases: 7. This CDR3 comprises 16 residues. For the CDR3, the DNA is TGTGCCAGCAGCTTACGGGGCGGGGGGGCCCCAGATACGCAGTATTTT. This translates into CASSLRGGGAPDTQYF.

This clonotype came up many times. The chain is built from TRBV5-1 and TRBJ2-2, with unresolved D. Per germline, CDR1 SGHRS and CDR2 YFSETQ. There are 16 residues in the CDR3. The V and J ends lost 2 bases and 3 bases respectively, with 14 bases between them. The CDR3 bases are TGCGCCAGCAGCTTAGGCCTGGAGATCCACACCGGGGAGCTGTTTTTT. It is translated as CASSLGLEIHTGELFF. Together with reference TRBV5-1 and TRBJ2-2, the CDR3 gives the full variable domain: KAGVTQTPRYLIKTRGQQVTLSCSPISGHRSVSWYQQTPGQGLQFLFEYFSETQRNKGNFPGRFSGRQFSNSRSEMNVSTLELGDSALYLCASSLGLEIHTGELFFGEGSRLTVL.

This clonotype was counted ten times or more. The rearrangement links TRBV7-2 to TRBJ2-1; tentative D call: TRBD2 (6 bases). The ends were cut back, 5 bases at V and 7 bases at J, with 15 bases in the middle. Germline CDR1 and CDR2: SGHTA and FQGNSA. This CDR3 region has 14 residues. CDR3 residues: CASSPRGHGNEQFF. The CDR3 DNA reads TGTGCCAGCAGCCCGCGGGGCCATGGAAATGAGCAGTTCTTC.

The gene calls are TRBV20-1 and TRBJ2-2; maybe TRBD2 (5 bases). In germline, CDR1 is DFQATT, CDR2 SNEGSKA (reference sequence). This CDR3 spans 13 amino acids. The CDR3: CSAGGHNTGELFF. CDR3 in DNA: TGCAGCGCGGGCGGCCATAACACCGGGGAGCTGTTTTTT.

This clonotype was counted at least ten times. CDR3 loop: CASSLGGGAGGYNEQFF. The CDR3 nucleotides read TGTGCCAGCAGTTTAGGAGGGGGAGCGGGGGGATACAATGAGCAGTTCTTC. The chain is built from TRBV28 and TRBJ2-1; TRBD2 aligns across 9 bases. V trimming: 2 bases; J trimming: 4 bases; junction bases outside the gene matches: 9. The germline V gene has CDR1 MDHEN and CDR2 SYDVKM. The CDR3 has 17 residues.